One and the same sample provided the 27 T cell receptor beta chains below, sequenced in a study of regulatory T cells in long-lasting Graves disease. Time point noted: persistent/refractory GD, antithyroid drugs over 5 years with positive TRAb. PBMC RNA served as the TCR library source. CDR3 regions were amplified by Arm-PCR using iRepertoire HTBI primers to build TCR beta libraries. MiXCR, run by TCRdb on the multiplex PCR reads, gives a single entry per CDR3 protein. The repertoire holds 400,000 to 500,000 distinct CDR3 sequences, 20% to 25% seen once, with about 13% in the top ten. The source was peripheral blood mononuclear cells (PBMCs), collected when the disease was refractory, from a patient treated with antithyroid drugs. These receptors were collected from a female donor with Graves disease.

The chain uses TRBV20-1 and TRBJ2-5, with a weak D call TRBD2 (7 bases). The CDR3 loop spans 14 amino acids. Trimming removed 3 bases at V and 6 bases at J, with 17 bases between. Germline V gene data show CDR1 as DFQATT and CDR2 as SNEGSKA (reference sequence). CDR3: CSARTFGGLKTQYF. The CDR3 bases are TGCAGTGCTAGGACCTTCGGGGGGCTCAAGACCCAGTACTTC.

This clonotype was found a few times. The chain carries TRBV3-1 and TRBJ1-1; no clear D gene. The V gene lost 0 bases and the J gene lost 0 bases, with 11 bases spanning the gap. The CDR3 is 16 residues long. Per germline, CDR1 LGHDT and CDR2 YNNKEL (reference sequence). CDR3 in amino acids: CASSQEGNLLNTEAFF. DNA for the CDR3: TGTGCCAGCAGCCAAGAGGGCAATCTTCTGAACACTGAAGCTTTCTTT.

A remark on this clonotype: A read error may explain this, as a much larger clone is one base away. The rearrangement links TRBV7-3 to TRBJ2-7; TRBD2 matches at 14 bases. The CDR3 sequence is 16 residues long. From germline, CDR1 is SGHTA and CDR2 FQGTGA. With 2 bases clipped from V and 6 bases from J, the junction kept 6 bases outside the gene matches. DNA for the CDR3: TGTGCCAGCAGCTTAGGACTAGCGGGAGGAGGTTGCGAGCAGTACTTC. As protein: CASSLGLAGGGCEQYF.

This clonotype has a handful of counts. V gene TRBV20-1 combines with J gene TRBJ2-7, with D possibly matching TRBD2 (7 bases). The V gene's germline CDR1 is DFQATT and CDR2 SNEGSKA (reference sequence). CDR3 length: 14 residues. V gave up 1 base and J gave up 4 bases, with 14 bases separating them. The CDR3 DNA reads as TGCAGTGCTAGAGCAAAGCGGGACAATTACGAGCAGTACTTC. It codes for CSARAKRDNYEQYF.

The V and J genes are TRBV28 and TRBJ2-3; 8 bases fit TRBD1. CDR1 and CDR2 (germline): MDHEN, SYDVKM. V lost 5 bases and J lost 3; bases outside the gene matches: 10. There are 16 residues in the CDR3. For the CDR3, the DNA is TGTGCCAGCAGTCCCGACAGGGGCGATACAACAGATACGCAGTATTTT. Its translation: CASSPDRGDTTDTQYF. Full variable domain (rest looked up from reference TRBV28 and TRBJ2-3): DVKVTQSSRYLVKRTGEKVFLECVQDMDHENMFWYRQDPGLGLRLIYFSYDVKMKEKGDIPEGYSVSREKKERFSLILESASTNQTSMYLCASSPDRGDTTDTQYFGPGTRLTVL.

About this clonotype: A read error may account for a junction end that differs from germline. The chain carries TRBV20-1 and TRBJ2-3; 8 nucleotides agree with TRBD2. This CDR3 has 16 residues. CDR1 is DFQATT, CDR2 SNEGSKA, per germline (reference sequence). The CDR3 DNA sequence: TGCGGTGCCTCGGGGGGGCTCCAGATATCCACAGATACGCAGTATTTT. Protein product: CGASGGLQISTDTQYF.

V is TRBV20-1 and J is TRBJ2-1; D possibly corresponds to TRBD1 (6 bases). The germline gives CDR1 DFQATT, CDR2 SNEGSKA (reference sequence). V was cut by 6 bases and J by 8 bases, with 17 bases left in between. The CDR3 totals 13 residues. The CDR3 reads CSAPGTSTDEQFF. The CDR3 bases are TGCAGTGCCCCCGGGACATCTACGGATGAGCAGTTCTTC.

This clonotype was recorded a few times. One end of the junction varies from germline; a read error may be responsible. This chain uses TRBV7-7 with TRBJ2-7, with no clear D. This CDR3 comprises 15 residues. Germline-derived CDR1 and CDR2 are SSHAT and FNYEAQ (reference sequence). The CDR3 bases are TGTGCTAGCAGCTTAGACGTACAGCACTCCTACGAGCAGTACTTC. Its translation is CASSLDVQHSYEQYF.

Many counts were recorded for this clonotype. The rearrangement joins TRBV28 to TRBJ1-6; D perhaps matches TRBD1 (5 bases). The CDR3 has 13 residues. Trimming stripped 10 bases from V and 4 bases from J, with 11 bases between. Germline CDR1 reads MDHEN; CDR2 reads SYDVKM. The CDR3 protein is CATEDTYNSPLHF. DNA of the CDR3: TGTGCCACCGAGGACACTTATAATTCACCCCTCCACTTT.

At least ten counts were recorded for this clonotype. V usage is TRBV12-3 or TRBV12-4 and J usage is TRBJ1-5; the D gene is possibly TRBD1 (6 bases). Deletions cut 1 base from V and 7 bases from J, with 17 bases between. The CDR3 covers 16 residues. The CDR3 DNA reads as TGTGCCAGCAGTTTAGTCGGGGGCGGTGTATACCAGCCCCAGCATTTT. Translating it yields CASSLVGGGVYQPQHF.

This clonotype appeared many times. The rearrangement links TRBV6-2 or TRBV6-3 to TRBJ2-7; D is ambiguous. The germline gives CDR1 MNHEY, CDR2 SVGEGT. V lost 2 bases and J lost 7, with 15 bases in between. The CDR3 is 14 residues long. The chain's CDR3 is CASSYEASAGEQYF. The CDR3 nucleotides read TGTGCCAGCAGTTACGAGGCCAGCGCCGGAGAGCAGTACTTC.

This clonotype was seen many times. The V call is TRBV28, the J call TRBJ2-7; D tentatively reads TRBD1 or TRBD2 (5 bases each). The germline CDR1 and CDR2 sequences are MDHEN and SYDVKM. This CDR3 comprises 14 residues. V shed 5 bases and J shed 1 base, with 12 bases lying between them. CDR3 nucleotides: TGTGCCAGCAGTACCGGGACGGGGTCCTACGAGCAGTACTTC. This codes for CASSTGTGSYEQYF.

This clonotype was observed many times. V gene TRBV11-2 combines with J gene TRBJ1-2; D is unclear. Germline V gives CDR1 SGHAT, CDR2 FQNNGV. The CDR3 totals 13 residues. Trimming took 5 bases from V and 7 from J, leaving 14 bases between them. Written as DNA, the CDR3 is TGTGCCAGCAGCACCGGACCTCTAAGTGGCTACACCTTC. It yields the protein CASSTGPLSGYTF. Full variable domain (outside the CDR3, taken from reference TRBV11-2 and TRBJ1-2): EAGVAQSPRYKIIEKRQSVAFWCNPISGHATLYWYQQILGQGPKLLIQFQNNGVVDDSQLPKDRFSAERLKGVDSTLKIQPAKLEDSAVYLCASSTGPLSGYTFGSGTRLTVV.

This clonotype was observed at least ten times. The chain links TRBV6-1 to TRBJ1-2; 7 nucleotides match TRBD1. V shed 6 bases and J 0 bases; nucleotides not matched to a gene: 1. The germline V gene has CDR1 MNHNS and CDR2 SASEGT. The CDR3 runs to 13 residues. The CDR3 DNA reads as TGTGCCAGCAGACAGGGGCCTAACTATGGCTACACCTTC. Encoded protein: CASRQGPNYGYTF.

CDR3 DNA sequence: TGCGCCAGCAGCCCCGATGCAGGAGTCTACGAGCAGTACTTC. This encodes CASSPDAGVYEQYF. This chain connects TRBV4-1 to TRBJ2-7; unclear D gene. With 4 bases removed from V and 3 bases from J, the gap between germline ends came to 13 bases. CDR3 size: 14 residues. Germline CDR1 reads MGHRA; CDR2 reads YSYEKL.

Note on this clonotype: One end of the junction varies from germline; a read error may be responsible. This sequence joins TRBV5-1 and TRBJ2-2; 12 nucleotides match TRBD2. CDR1 and CDR2 from the germline V gene are SGHRS and YFSETQ. The CDR3 totals 16 residues. CDR3 region: CASSSASGRDTRELFF. CDR3 nucleotides: TGCGCCAGCAGCTCCGCTAGCGGGAGGGACACCAGGGAGCTGTTTTTT.

This clonotype was found once. Given a much more abundant clone one base away, this may be a read error. The J gene is TRBJ1-5, the V gene TRBV2; D ambiguous. The germline V gene encodes CDR1 SNHLY and CDR2 FYNNEI. The CDR3 length is 12 residues. The CDR3 loop is CAGSAARQPQHF. DNA for the CDR3: TGTGCCGGCAGCGCCGCGCGTCAGCCCCAGCATTTT.

A remark on this clonotype: A much bigger clone sits one base away, suggesting this may be a read error. The chain joins TRBV6-1 to TRBJ1-5; D unresolved. Trimming removed 7 bases from V and 2 bases from J, with 12 bases in between. The CDR3 length is 14 residues. Per the germline V gene, CDR1 is MNHNS and CDR2 is SASEGT. This CDR3 is CASNSGDGNQPQHF. As DNA, the CDR3 is TGTGCCAGCAATTCAGGCGATGGCAATCAGCCCCAGCATTTT.

In this sample, this clonotype turned up a few times. This chain uses TRBV7-9 with TRBJ1-1; D is ambiguous. The CDR3 runs to 16 residues. Germline V lookup: CDR1 SEHNR, CDR2 FQNEAQ (reference sequence). With 5 bases removed from V and 3 bases from J, the gap between germline ends came to 19 bases. The CDR3 DNA is TGTGCCAGCAGCAGGCGAGCGGGCGCCGGGGACACTGAAGCTTTCTTT. As protein: CASSRRAGAGDTEAFF.

This clonotype was seen at least ten times. The rearrangement links TRBV28 to TRBJ1-5; 9 nucleotides match TRBD1. The CDR3 has 15 residues. CDR1 and CDR2 (germline): MDHEN, SYDVKM. V trimming: 3 bases; J trimming: 6 bases; junction bases outside the gene matches: 6. The CDR3, as DNA: TGTGCCAGCAGTTTGTCCGGGACAGGGATTCAGCCCCAGCATTTT. As protein: CASSLSGTGIQPQHF.

This clonotype was picked up many times. The chain is built from TRBV27 and TRBJ1-1; a weak D match, TRBD1 (6 bases). This CDR3 comprises 15 residues. CDR1 and CDR2 from the germline V gene are MNHEY and SMNVEV (reference sequence). Trimming removed 5 bases at V and 0 bases at J, with 13 bases between. The CDR3 sequence is CASSVTGSMNTEAFF. CDR3 bases: TGTGCCAGCAGTGTGACAGGCTCTATGAACACTGAAGCTTTCTTT.

This clonotype came up a few times. No conserved phenylalanine or tryptophan ends this CDR3, so it is likely a read error. The chain links TRBV10-3 to TRBJ1-2; D remains ambiguous. Trimming removed 10 bases from V and 6 bases from J, with 21 bases in between. Germline CDR1 reads ENHRY; CDR2 reads SYGVKD. This CDR3 region has 14 residues. This CDR3 is CASNKIGQTHGYTL. Here the CDR3 DNA reads TGTGCCAGCAACAAGATAGGGCAGACCCATGGCTACACCCTC.

This clonotype was picked up a small number of times. The J gene is TRBJ1-3, the V gene TRBV19; the D is unclear. V lost 4 bases to trimming and J lost 0 bases, with 10 bases between them. The germline V gene has CDR1 LNHDA and CDR2 SQIVND (reference sequence). This CDR3 comprises 15 residues. CDR3 nucleotide sequence: TGTGCCAGTAGTAGTCGACGGGACTCTGGAAACACCATATATTTT. This gives the protein CASSSRRDSGNTIYF.

This clonotype was detected a few times. The gene calls are TRBV20-1 and TRBJ1-5, with 8 bases lining up with TRBD1. This CDR3 region has 12 residues. After removal of 4 bases from V and 5 bases from J, the junction contained 1 base not matched to a gene. In germline, CDR1 is DFQATT, CDR2 SNEGSKA (reference sequence). The CDR3 sequence is CSAKTGDQPQHF. The CDR3, as DNA: TGCAGTGCTAAGACAGGGGATCAGCCCCAGCATTTT.

There are many counts of this clonotype. The chain carries TRBV7-9 and TRBJ2-7; D gene ambiguous. Trimming took 1 base from V and 1 from J, leaving 5 bases between them. Germline CDR1 and CDR2: SEHNR and FQNEAQ (reference sequence). The CDR3 has 13 amino acids. The CDR3 here is CASSLESSYEQYF. Here the CDR3 DNA reads TGTGCCAGCAGCTTAGAGTCATCCTACGAGCAGTACTTC. The full variable domain, in which reference TRBV7-9 and TRBJ2-7 provide the parts outside the CDR3, is DTGVSQNPRHKITKRGQNVTFRCDPISEHNRLYWYRQTLGQGPEFLTYFQNEAQLEKSRLLSDRFSAERPKGSFSTLEIQRTEQGDSAMYLCASSLESSYEQYFGPGTRLTVT.

This clonotype was observed a handful of times. The chain employs TRBV19 and TRBJ2-5; no clear D gene. Looked up from germline, CDR1 is LNHDA and CDR2 is SQIVND (reference sequence). The V end lost 5 bases, the J end lost 7 bases, and 8 bases lay between the germline ends. This CDR3 spans 11 amino acids. As DNA, the CDR3 is TGTGCCAGTAGTGAACGCGGGACCCAGTACTTC. Translation: CASSERGTQYF.

This clonotype was recorded a few times. The genes are TRBV28 and TRBJ1-5; D gene ambiguous. The CDR3 totals 14 residues. The germline V gene has CDR1 MDHEN and CDR2 SYDVKM. Between the trimmed V and J ends, which lost 4 bases and 4 bases, there was a span of 11 bases. Written as DNA, the CDR3 is TGTGCCAGCAGTTCCCCGGGTCTTAATCAGCCCCAGCATTTT. Its translation is CASSSPGLNQPQHF.